These 27 T cell receptor beta chains were all obtained from the same sample, sequenced in a study of PD-L1 blockade in urothelial cancer. The time point denotes: pretreatment peripheral blood. The table came from immunoSEQ multiplex PCR; TCRdb's copy has only in-frame clones and leaves some out. This table has roughly 63,000 clones, roughly 81% appearing once. The source was PBMCs, collected around atezolizumab (anti-PD-L1) treatment. These TCRs come from a man between 65 and 85 years old with urothelial cancer.

The genes are TRBV7-8 and TRBJ2-7; 9 bases are a match to TRBD1. This CDR3 comprises 15 residues. Per germline, CDR1 SGHVS and CDR2 FQNEAQ. Trimming cost V 3 bases and J 5 bases; bases outside gene matches: 8. CDR3 coding DNA: TGTGCCAGCAGCTTCGGGGACAGGGCATCCCACGAGCAGTACTTC. Translating it yields CASSFGDRASHEQYF. Looking up the rest from reference TRBV7-8 and TRBJ2-7 gives the full variable domain: GAGVSQSPRYKVAKRGQDVALRCDPISGHVSLFWYQQALGQGPEFLTYFQNEAQLDKSGLPSDRFFAERPEGSVSTLKIQRTQQEDSAVYLCASSFGDRASHEQYFGPGTRLTVT.

The V and J genes are TRBV30 and TRBJ2-5; 14 positions match TRBD2. Germline V gives CDR1 GTSNPN, CDR2 SVGIG (reference sequence). This CDR3 region has 16 residues. V dropped 2 bases and J dropped 5; count of bases not matched to a gene: 7. The CDR3, as DNA: TGTGCCTGGAGTACCGGGACTAGCGGGAGCCAGGAGACCCAGTACTTC. This gives the protein CAWSTGTSGSQETQYF.

V usage is TRBV7-8 and J usage is TRBJ2-7; 8 nucleotides line up with TRBD2. Trimming removed 8 bases from V and 1 base from J; junction bases left unmatched: 7. Germline CDR1 is SGHVS and CDR2 is FQNEAQ. The CDR3 consists of 14 residues. CDR3 nucleotide sequence: TGTGCCAGCCGAACTAGCGGAGCTTCCTACGAGCAGTACTTC. This codes for CASRTSGASYEQYF.

The V call is TRBV11-3, the J call TRBJ2-1; the D gene is possibly TRBD2 (6 bases). CDR1 is SGHNT, CDR2 YENEEA, per germline. Trimming stripped 8 bases from V and 4 bases from J, with 15 bases between. CDR3 size: 14 residues. The CDR3 spells CASGPAAGYNEQFF. The CDR3 nucleotides are TGTGCCAGCGGACCGGCAGCGGGTTACAATGAGCAGTTCTTC. Looking up the rest from reference TRBV11-3 and TRBJ2-1 gives the full variable domain: EAGVVQSPRYKIIEKKQPVAFWCNPISGHNTLYWYLQNLGQGPELLIRYENEEAVDDSQLPKDRFSAERLKGVDSTLKIQPAELGDSAVYLCASGPAAGYNEQFFGPGTRLTVL.

The chain employs TRBV19 and TRBJ2-1; 13 positions agree with TRBD2. Per the germline V gene, CDR1 is LNHDA and CDR2 is SQIVND (reference sequence). This CDR3 has 15 residues. The ends lost 7 bases at V and 8 bases at J; junction bases unmatched: 8. The CDR3 reads CASTDRTSGRDEQFF. In nucleotides, the CDR3 is TGTGCCAGTACCGATCGGACTAGCGGGAGAGATGAGCAGTTCTTC.

This clone was recorded a few times. This chain uses TRBV30 with TRBJ1-1; the match to TRBD1 covers 8 bases. This CDR3 is built from 15 residues. V gave up 8 bases and J gave up 1 base; unmatched junction bases: 12. In germline, CDR1 is GTSNPN, CDR2 SVGIG (reference sequence). The CDR3 loop reads CAANPGQAGNTEAFF. The CDR3 DNA follows: TGTGCCGCCAACCCGGGACAGGCCGGGAACACTGAAGCTTTCTTT.

V is TRBV5-6 and J is TRBJ2-6; TRBD1 agrees at 9 bases. V lost 4 bases, J lost 1 base, and 9 bases stayed unmatched. This CDR3 spans 18 amino acids. Germline V gene lookup returns CDR1 SGHDT and CDR2 YYEEEE. DNA for the CDR3: TGTGCCAGCAGCACGCCGGGACAGGGTAGATCTGGGGCCAACGTCCTGACTTTC. Protein product: CASSTPGQGRSGANVLTF.

This chain joins TRBV7-3 and TRBJ2-5; D might be TRBD2 (5 bases). The CDR3 is made up of 13 amino acids. Trimming took off 3 bases at V and 6 bases at J, with 11 bases between the two ends. From germline, CDR1 is SGHTA and CDR2 FQGTGA. CDR3 loop: CASSFEGAQTQYF. Here the CDR3 DNA reads TGTGCCAGCAGCTTTGAGGGAGCTCAGACCCAGTACTTC. Full variable domain (outside the CDR3, taken from reference TRBV7-3 and TRBJ2-5): GAGVSQTPSNKVTEKGKYVELRCDPISGHTALYWYRQSLGQGPEFLIYFQGTGAADDSGLPNDRFFAVRPEGSVSTLKIQRTERGDSAVYLCASSFEGAQTQYFGPGTRLLVL.

V usage is TRBV11-2 and J usage is TRBJ2-3; 8 nucleotides align to TRBD2. This CDR3 region has 16 residues. Trimming removed 6 bases from V and 0 bases from J; junction bases left unmatched: 8. CDR1 is SGHAT, CDR2 FQNNGV, per germline. Here the CDR3 DNA reads TGTGCCAGCAGTGGGCGGGGGGCGAGTAGCACAGATACGCAGTATTTT. Translation gives CASSGRGASSTDTQYF. Full variable domain (remainder filled in from reference TRBV11-2 and TRBJ2-3): EAGVAQSPRYKIIEKRQSVAFWCNPISGHATLYWYQQILGQGPKLLIQFQNNGVVDDSQLPKDRFSAERLKGVDSTLKIQPAKLEDSAVYLCASSGRGASSTDTQYFGPGTRLTVL.

The chain combines TRBV21-1 with TRBJ2-1; the D segment call TRBD2 is taken from the table without a DNA check. TRBV21-1 is a recognized pseudogene. The CDR3 spans 15 residues. CDR3 nucleotide sequence: TGTGCCAGCAGCAAAGGGACTAGCGGGAGGAATGAGCAGTTCTTC. Its translation is CASSKGTSGRNEQFF.

This clone came up a few times. The chain recombines TRBV2 with TRBJ2-7; TRBD2 matches 11 bases. This CDR3 contains 15 residues. CDR1 is SNHLY and CDR2 is FYNNEI in the germline V gene. V lost 4 bases to trimming and J lost 3 bases; unmatched junction nucleotides: 5. The CDR3 bases are TGTGCCAGCAGTGTAACTAGCGGGGGATTCTACGAGCAGTACTTC. Protein: CASSVTSGGFYEQYF.

This clone was seen only once. The rearrangement joins TRBV6-5 to TRBJ2-5; TRBD2 aligns across 14 bases. V lost 6 bases to trimming and J lost 5 bases; unmatched junction nucleotides: 5. Germline loops: CDR1 MNHEY, CDR2 SVGAGI. The CDR3 contains 15 residues. The CDR3 sequence: CASSGTSGSGETQYF. The CDR3 bases are TGTGCCAGCAGCGGGACTAGCGGGAGCGGGGAGACCCAGTACTTC.

This clone was found once. The chain uses TRBV6-5 and TRBJ2-7; D perhaps matches TRBD1 (6 bases). The germline V and J ends were trimmed by 6 bases and 7 bases, with 19 bases remaining between them. CDR1 is MNHEY and CDR2 is SVGAGI in the germline V gene. This CDR3 is 14 amino acids long. Here the CDR3 reads CASSLGPIGTEQYF. CDR3 in DNA: TGTGCCAGCAGCCTTGGACCGATCGGGACAGAGCAGTACTTC.

The chain recombines TRBV28 with TRBJ1-2, with D possibly matching TRBD1 (6 bases). V shed 3 bases and J shed 6 bases, with 20 bases lying between them. The germline CDR1 and CDR2 sequences are MDHEN and SYDVKM. This CDR3 has 16 residues. The CDR3 reads CASSLGGGQGSHGYTF. In nucleotides, the CDR3 is TGTGCCAGCAGTTTGGGCGGTGGTCAGGGGTCTCATGGCTACACCTTC.

The J gene is TRBJ1-2, the V gene TRBV30, with 10 bases fitting TRBD1. V shed 8 bases, J shed 2 bases, and the junction held 2 bases outside the gene matches. CDR1 is GTSNPN, CDR2 SVGIG, per germline (reference sequence). The CDR3 runs to 12 residues. The CDR3 loop is CAGTGANYGYTF. For the CDR3, the DNA is TGTGCCGGGACAGGGGCCAACTATGGCTACACCTTC.

The rearrangement links TRBV5-4 to TRBJ2-7; 9 nucleotides align to TRBD2. Germline-derived CDR1 and CDR2 are SGHNT and YYREEE (reference sequence). The CDR3 totals 13 residues. V lost 3 bases to trimming and J lost 6 bases; unmatched junction nucleotides: 4. This CDR3 is CASSSPLAGEQYF. In nucleotides, the CDR3 is TGTGCCAGCAGCTCGCCACTAGCGGGCGAGCAGTACTTC. The full variable domain, its missing parts supplied by reference TRBV5-4 and TRBJ2-7, is ETGVTQSPTHLIKTRGQQVTLRCSSQSGHNTVSWYQQALGQGPQFIFQYYREEENGRGNFPPRFSGLQFPNYSSELNVNALELDDSALYLCASSSPLAGEQYFGPGTRLTVT.

The gene calls are TRBV5-4 and TRBJ2-1; D gene unclear. Germline V gene data show CDR1 as SGHNT and CDR2 as YYREEE (reference sequence). This CDR3 comprises 15 residues. Trimming pared 0 bases from V and 0 bases from J, leaving 7 bases between. This CDR3 is CASSLDPSSYNEQFF. The CDR3 DNA follows: TGTGCCAGCAGCTTGGACCCGAGCTCCTACAATGAGCAGTTCTTC.

In this sample, this clone turned up a few times. J is TRBJ2-2 and V is TRBV11-2; 7 bases map to TRBD2. The V and J ends lost 2 bases and 5 bases, in that order; junction bases with no gene match: 5. Germline-derived CDR1 and CDR2 are SGHAT and FQNNGV. This CDR3 region has 15 residues. CDR3 sequence: CASSLTGGMTGELFF. The CDR3 DNA reads TGTGCCAGCAGCTTAACGGGGGGAATGACCGGGGAGCTGTTTTTT.

The chain joins TRBV25-1 to TRBJ2-1, with D possibly TRBD1 on 6 matching bases. This CDR3 comprises 14 residues. Trimming removed 6 bases at V and 8 bases at J, with 17 bases between. CDR1 and CDR2 from the germline V gene are MGHDK and SYGVNS. The CDR3 DNA follows: TGTGCCAGCAGCCAAACACAGGGTTGGGATGAGCAGTTCTTC. It encodes CASSQTQGWDEQFF. Variable domain in full (rest from reference TRBV25-1 and TRBJ2-1): EADIYQTPRYLVIGTGKKITLECSQTMGHDKMYWYQQDPGMELHLIHYSYGVNSTEKGDLSSESTVSRIRTEHFPLTLESARPSHTSQYLCASSQTQGWDEQFFGPGTRLTVL.

The genes are TRBV2 and TRBJ2-3, with 7 bases matching TRBD1. The trim removed 10 bases at V and 2 bases at J, leaving 9 bases unmatched. This CDR3 comprises 14 residues. CDR1 and CDR2 from the germline V gene are SNHLY and FYNNEI. This CDR3 reads CATSPGQSTDTQYF. In DNA form, the CDR3 reads TGTGCCACCTCACCGGGACAGTCCACAGATACGCAGTATTTT.

J is TRBJ1-2 and V is TRBV28; D might be TRBD1 (6 bases). V lost 5 bases and J lost 8, with 18 bases in between. The germline CDR1 and CDR2 sequences are MDHEN and SYDVKM. The CDR3 loop spans 14 amino acids. The CDR3 spells CASSPGTQGRGYTF. The CDR3 nucleotides are TGTGCCAGCAGTCCAGGGACACAGGGTCGGGGCTACACCTTC.

Written as DNA, the CDR3 is TGTGCCACCAGCAGAGACACCCTTGGACAGGGCGTACTGTTTTTT. It specifies CATSRDTLGQGVLFF. V usage is TRBV15 and J usage is TRBJ1-4; 8 bases align to TRBD1. Germline V gene data show CDR1 as LNHNV and CDR2 as YYDKDF (reference sequence). After removal of 0 bases from V and 13 bases from J, the junction contained 10 bases not matched to a gene. The CDR3 loop spans 15 amino acids.

The gene calls are TRBV30 and TRBJ2-5, with TRBD1 matching 7 bases. Germline values: CDR1 GTSNPN, CDR2 SVGIG (reference sequence). Trimming took 1 base from V and 1 from J; bases not matched to a gene: 3. The CDR3 covers 14 residues. The CDR3 DNA reads as TGTGCCTGGAGTGGACAGGGTGGCCAAGAGACCCAGTACTTC. It is translated as CAWSGQGGQETQYF.

The chain uses TRBV5-4 and TRBJ2-7; 7 bases agree with TRBD1. After removal of 4 bases from V and 5 bases from J, the junction contained 9 bases not matched to a gene. The CDR3 is 14 amino acids. The germline gives CDR1 SGHNT, CDR2 YYREEE (reference sequence). This CDR3 reads CASSDRQGAHEQYF. The CDR3 DNA reads as TGTGCCAGCAGCGACCGACAGGGCGCCCACGAGCAGTACTTC.

The rearrangement uses TRBV4-2 and TRBJ2-1, with a tentative D call TRBD2 (7 bases). Germline CDR1 is LGHNA and CDR2 is YNFKEQ. The CDR3 extends over 15 amino acids. V dropped 0 bases and J dropped 7 bases, with 13 bases sitting between them. This CDR3 reads CASSQEGGARNEQFF. DNA for the CDR3: TGTGCCAGCAGCCAAGAGGGGGGGGCTAGAAATGAGCAGTTCTTC.

V is TRBV6-5 and J is TRBJ2-1; possibly TRBD2 for D (6 bases). Trimming left V 10 bases short and J 5 bases short, with 12 bases between. CDR3 length equals 12 residues. Germline V gene lookup returns CDR1 MNHEY and CDR2 SVGAGI. The CDR3 protein is CATQEGHNEQFF. The CDR3 DNA sequence: TGTGCCACCCAGGAGGGTCACAATGAGCAGTTCTTC.

This clone was seen only a few times. Other DNA sequences in the sample encode the same CDR3. V and J are TRBV5-1 and TRBJ1-3, with a possible D match to TRBD1 (5 bases). The CDR3 sequence is 14 residues long. Trimming left V 2 bases short and J 4 bases short, with 10 bases between. The germline V gene has CDR1 SGHRS and CDR2 YFSETQ. CDR3 residues: CASSLGGTGNTIYF. The CDR3 nucleotides are TGCGCCAGCAGCTTAGGCGGGACCGGAAACACCATATATTTT.